Here is one T cell receptor beta chain with its context. The data were obtained in a study of blood T cell repertoires in COVID-19. Study in general: Samples of COVID-19 (acute and convalescent) were obtained from the United States, Italy and Spain. The cDNA or gDNA used as material had been derived from T cells, B-cell-depleted T cells, or PBMCs.

Per the study methods: Amplification from reference gene primers served as the basis for estimated nucleated cell counts. Profiled with immunoSEQ multiplex PCR; TCRdb holds only in-frame clones, not every one. V and J calls and clone size follow that table, whereas D and trimming were derived from the DNA. This sample has approximately 60,000 clones, with approximately 82% found just once. Trimming removed 3 bases from V and 6 bases from J; junction bases left unmatched: 5. This CDR3 contains 15 residues. The germline V gene has CDR1 KGHSH and CDR2 LQKENI. The clonotype comes from a woman older than 75 with acute or convalescent COVID-19. V gene TRBV18 combines with J gene TRBJ2-1, with 10 bases aligning to TRBD2. The specimen was peripheral blood. The CDR3 DNA reads as TGTGCCAGCTCACCGCTAGCGGGGGCCTCCAATGAGCAGTTCTTC. It is translated as CASSPLAGASNEQFF.